The next 31 T cell receptor beta chains were all read from a single sample in a study of identical twins. A single record per CDR3 protein comes from TCRdb applying MiXCR to the 5' RACE reads. Of hundreds of thousands of distinct CDR3 sequences in the sample, 9.4% were seen once. Source material: memory (CD45RO+) T cells sorted from blood. These receptors were collected from a woman between 18 and 29 years old in good health.

The chain has TRBV18 and TRBJ2-3; D uncertain. The CDR3 consists of 15 residues. With 3 bases removed from V and 2 bases from J, the gap between germline ends came to 12 bases. Germline-derived CDR1 and CDR2 are KGHSH and LQKENI. CDR3 in amino acids: CASSPPPFLTDTQYF. The CDR3 nucleotides are TGTGCCAGCTCACCGCCGCCCTTTCTCACAGATACGCAGTATTTT.

At least ten counts were recorded for this clonotype. The CDR3 DNA follows: TGTGCCAGCATTGAACAGCCAGAGACTGAAGCTTTCTTT. Protein: CASIEQPETEAFF. The chain is built from TRBV12-3 or TRBV12-4 and TRBJ1-1; D unresolved. This CDR3 is built from 13 residues. Trimming stripped 7 bases from V and 5 bases from J, with 14 bases between.

The J gene is TRBJ2-7, the V gene TRBV6-1, with D uncertain. The CDR3 has 12 amino acids. The germline V gene encodes CDR1 MNHNS and CDR2 SASEGT. V was clipped by 4 bases and J by 4 bases, with 8 bases between them. The CDR3 protein is CASSGRAYEQYF. CDR3 sequence (DNA): TGTGCCAGCAGTGGACGCGCTTACGAGCAGTACTTC.

Only a few counts were recorded for this clonotype. The rearrangement uses TRBV6-5 and TRBJ1-2; TRBD1 aligns across 7 bases. CDR1 and CDR2 (germline): MNHEY, SVGAGI. V lost 2 bases, J lost 4 bases, and 13 bases stayed unmatched. CDR3 length: 17 amino acids. CDR3 in amino acids: CASSYPQGGSPAYGYTF. CDR3 DNA sequence: TGTGCCAGCAGTTACCCCCAGGGGGGCTCCCCTGCCTATGGCTACACCTTC.

Only a few counts were recorded for this clonotype. J is TRBJ2-1 and V is TRBV10-3; TRBD2 matches at 10 bases. Losses at the gene ends were 2 bases for V and 8 bases for J; bases not matched to a gene: 9. Germline values: CDR1 ENHRY, CDR2 SYGVKD. The length of the CDR3 is 16 residues. CDR3 amino acids: CAISEPKRGGRDEQFF. The CDR3 nucleotides are TGTGCCATCAGTGAGCCCAAGCGGGGGGGCCGGGATGAGCAGTTCTTC.

The CDR3 spells CASSLNYGETQYF. CDR3 bases: TGTGCCAGCAGCCTAAACTACGGGGAGACCCAGTACTTC. The chain combines TRBV11-3 with TRBJ2-5, with D uncertain. This CDR3 region has 13 residues. The V gene's germline CDR1 is SGHNT and CDR2 YENEEA. Between the trimmed V and J ends, which lost 5 bases and 5 bases, there was a span of 12 bases.

Many counts were recorded for this clonotype. V usage is TRBV10-3 and J usage is TRBJ2-1; D is possibly TRBD2 (6 bases). In germline, CDR1 is ENHRY, CDR2 SYGVKD. The CDR3 totals 15 residues. V lost 4 bases to trimming and J lost 3 bases, with 13 bases between them. The CDR3 reads CAISVTQTSYNEQFF. CDR3 nucleotides: TGTGCCATCAGTGTAACCCAGACTAGCTACAATGAGCAGTTCTTC.

This clonotype occurred many times. The chain recombines TRBV10-3 with TRBJ1-2, with 11 nucleotides matching TRBD1. CDR1 is ENHRY, CDR2 SYGVKD, per germline. The CDR3 is 14 amino acids. The J segment lost 2 bases and the V segment lost 10 bases, leaving 6 bases of the junction unmatched. The CDR3 sequence is CASGQGANNYGYTF. In DNA form, the CDR3 reads TGTGCCAGCGGACAGGGGGCGAACAACTATGGCTACACCTTC.

The genes are TRBV20-1 and TRBJ2-1; 8 positions agree with TRBD2. V lost 4 bases to trimming and J lost 3 bases; unmatched junction nucleotides: 8. Germline V gene sequence: CDR1 DFQATT, CDR2 SNEGSKA (reference sequence). The CDR3 spans 15 residues. Here the CDR3 reads CSATRGGGGYNEQFF. The CDR3 coding sequence is TGCAGTGCTACCCGGGGGGGCGGGGGCTACAATGAGCAGTTCTTC.

A few counts support this clonotype. The chain joins TRBV18 to TRBJ1-4, with D tentatively TRBD1 (6 bases). The CDR3 is made up of 12 amino acids. V was pared by 6 bases and J by 8 bases, with 10 bases between. CDR1 KGHSH and CDR2 LQKENI come from the germline V gene. The CDR3 bases are TGTGCCAGCTCCAACAGGGAGGAAAAACTGTTTTTT. It specifies CASSNREEKLFF.

This clonotype was observed at least ten times. CDR3 loop: CASSKGSSYNEQFF. The CDR3, as DNA: TGTGCCAGCAGCAAGGGGAGCTCCTACAATGAGCAGTTCTTC. The chain recombines TRBV6-1 with TRBJ2-1, with D perhaps being TRBD1 or TRBD2 (5 bases each). V lost 6 bases and J 0 bases, leaving 9 bases between the germline ends. The CDR3 is 14 residues long. The V gene's germline CDR1 is MNHNS and CDR2 SASEGT.

The V call is TRBV11-1, the J call TRBJ2-1, with 12 bases that match TRBD2. The junction had 10 bases not matched to a gene; V was cut back by 4 bases and J by 0 bases. Germline CDR1 and CDR2: SGHAT and FQDESV (reference sequence). This CDR3 contains 19 residues. Here the CDR3 reads CASSSQLAGGKSSYNEQFF. The CDR3 DNA is TGTGCCAGCAGCTCCCAGCTAGCGGGGGGGAAAAGCTCCTACAATGAGCAGTTCTTC. Full variable domain (remainder filled in from reference TRBV11-1 and TRBJ2-1): EAEVAQSPRYKITEKSQAVAFWCDPISGHATLYWYRQILGQGPELLVQFQDESVVDDSQLPKDRFSAERLKGVDSTLKIQPAELGDSAMYLCASSSQLAGGKSSYNEQFFGPGTRLTVL.

This clonotype was detected only a few times. The chain is built from TRBV6-5 and TRBJ1-5; TRBD1 is a possible D gene (6 bases). Trimming shortened V by 2 bases and J by 6 bases, and 11 bases separated the two germline ends. CDR3 length: 14 residues. The germline CDR1 and CDR2 sequences are MNHEY and SVGAGI. CDR3: CASSYGGRGQPQHF. The CDR3 region has the DNA TGTGCCAGCAGTTACGGGGGCCGGGGTCAGCCCCAGCATTTT.

This clonotype was detected a few times. The chain links TRBV7-2 to TRBJ1-2, with TRBD1 identical over 11 bases. Unmatched junction bases numbered 7, after V lost 5 bases and J lost 8 bases. The CDR3 sequence is 14 residues long. Germline V gene sequence: CDR1 SGHTA, CDR2 FQGNSA. CDR3 sequence (DNA): TGTGCCAGCAGCCTGGGACAGGGGGGTGGAGGCTACACCTTC. Its translation is CASSLGQGGGGYTF.

This rearrangement joins TRBV5-1 to TRBJ2-5; possible D gene TRBD1, 6 bases. The CDR3 totals 15 residues. V dropped 3 bases and J dropped 2 bases, with 14 bases sitting between them. CDR1 and CDR2 (germline): SGHRS, YFSETQ. The CDR3 region has the DNA TGCGCCAGCAGCTCAACAGGGAGTCGGCAAGAGACCCAGTACTTC. It translates to CASSSTGSRQETQYF.

The J gene is TRBJ2-5, the V gene TRBV20-1; D is perhaps TRBD2 (5 bases). CDR1 and CDR2 (germline): DFQATT, SNEGSKA (reference sequence). The CDR3 consists of 14 residues. Trimming removed 3 bases at V and 2 bases at J, with 13 bases between. CDR3 nucleotides: TGCAGTGCTAGGGGTTCGGACTCTCAAGAGACCCAGTACTTC. Protein sequence: CSARGSDSQETQYF.

The chain combines TRBV7-9 with TRBJ1-1; D is ambiguous. Germline CDR1 is SEHNR and CDR2 is FQNEAQ (reference sequence). The CDR3 has 15 residues. V was shortened by 2 bases and J by 3 bases, with 13 bases between the two germline ends. CDR3 nucleotides: TGTGCCAGCAGCTTAATGGGCGCCGGGGACACTGAAGCTTTCTTT. Amino acid sequence: CASSLMGAGDTEAFF.

This clonotype was observed many times. The chain uses TRBV5-6 and TRBJ2-7; possibly TRBD1 for D (6 bases). The ends were cut back, 1 base at V and 4 bases at J, with 18 bases in the middle. Germline lookup yields CDR1 SGHDT and CDR2 YYEEEE. This CDR3 is built from 16 residues. CDR3 loop: CASSLNLGAGAYEQYF. The CDR3 nucleotides are TGTGCCAGCAGCTTGAATTTAGGGGCAGGGGCTTACGAGCAGTACTTC. The complete variable domain, with remaining parts taken from reference TRBV5-6 and TRBJ2-7, reads DAGVTQSPTHLIKTRGQQVTLRCSPKSGHDTVSWYQQALGQGPQFIFQYYEEEERQRGNFPDRFSGHQFPNYSSELNVNALLLGDSALYLCASSLNLGAGAYEQYFGPGTRLTVT.

In its sample, this clonotype was seen many times. The rearrangement joins TRBV5-6 to TRBJ2-2, with 10 bases lining up with TRBD2. This CDR3 contains 18 residues. CDR1 and CDR2 (germline): SGHDT, YYEEEE. After removal of 0 bases from V and 8 bases from J, the junction contained 13 bases not matched to a gene. The CDR3 protein is CASSLVFPLAGETGELFF. In DNA, the CDR3 is TGTGCCAGCAGCTTGGTATTCCCTCTAGCGGGAGAAACTGGGGAGCTGTTTTTT.

This clonotype turned up a few times. The V call is TRBV10-1, the J call TRBJ2-3, with 9 nucleotides matching TRBD2. The CDR3 spans 16 residues. Trimming cost V 2 bases and J 2 bases; bases outside gene matches: 5. Germline assignment: CDR1 WNHNN and CDR2 SYGVQD (reference sequence). The CDR3 sequence is CASSEGSGGLTDTQYF. For the CDR3, the DNA is TGCGCCAGCAGTGAGGGTAGCGGGGGCCTCACAGATACGCAGTATTTT.

In its sample, this clonotype was seen once. The DNA for the CDR3 is TGTGCCAGCAGCCCCGCGGGTCCTAATAGCAATCAGCCCCAGCATTTT. Protein product: CASSPAGPNSNQPQHF. This chain connects TRBV7-8 to TRBJ1-5; D is undetermined. Germline V gene data show CDR1 as SGHVS and CDR2 as FQNEAQ. Trimming removed 5 bases at V and 0 bases at J, with 14 bases between. The CDR3 sequence is 16 residues long.

This chain connects TRBV7-8 to TRBJ1-2, with TRBD1 as a possible D gene (6 bases). This CDR3 comprises 14 residues. Trimming pared 1 base from V and 4 bases from J, leaving 10 bases between. From germline, CDR1 is SGHVS and CDR2 FQNEAQ. The CDR3 region is CASSLERGLYGYTF. Here the CDR3 DNA reads TGTGCCAGCAGCTTAGAGCGGGGGCTCTATGGCTACACCTTC.

The rearrangement joins TRBV11-1 to TRBJ1-1; the D gene is possibly TRBD1 (5 bases). Trimming shortened V by 3 bases and J by 4 bases, and 9 bases separated the two germline ends. CDR1 is SGHAT and CDR2 is FQDESV in the germline V gene (reference sequence). The CDR3 consists of 13 residues. CDR3 nucleotide sequence: TGTGCCAGCAGCTTCCATCAGGGCACTGAAGCTTTCTTT. It yields the protein CASSFHQGTEAFF.

This clonotype occurred many times. The chain combines TRBV12-3 or TRBV12-4 with TRBJ1-5; no clear D. This CDR3 is built from 12 residues. V was trimmed by 2 bases and J by 5 bases, leaving 4 bases between them. CDR3 in amino acids: CASSLQYQPQHF. As DNA, the CDR3 is TGTGCCAGCAGTTTACAGTATCAGCCCCAGCATTTT.

This chain joins TRBV1 and TRBJ2-3; TRBD2, the D gene given by the table, was not confirmed from the DNA. TRBV1 is a known pseudogene. The CDR3 loop spans 17 amino acids. CDR3 DNA: TGCACCAGCAGCCAACCCATAGCGGGGGGGTATTCAGATACGCAGTATTTT. Protein: CTSSQPIAGGYSDTQYF.

This clonotype came up a few times. The genes are TRBV12-3 or TRBV12-4 and TRBJ1-1; D call uncertain. The CDR3 sequence is 13 residues long. V lost 3 bases to trimming and J lost 4 bases, with 9 bases between them. CDR3 bases: TGTGCCAGCAGTTTGGGTCCAAGCACTGAAGCTTTCTTT. It translates to CASSLGPSTEAFF.

This clonotype was detected once. CDR3 residues: CASSRAYSSSYNEQFF. The CDR3 region has the DNA TGTGCCAGCAGCAGGGCATATTCTAGCTCCTACAATGAGCAGTTCTTC. This rearrangement joins TRBV27 to TRBJ2-1; D perhaps matches TRBD1 (5 bases). The ends were cut back, 6 bases at V and 0 bases at J, with 15 bases in the middle. Germline CDR1 and CDR2: MNHEY and SMNVEV (reference sequence). This CDR3 has 16 residues.

This chain connects TRBV20-1 to TRBJ1-5; the D gene is possibly TRBD1 (5 bases). The CDR3 runs 13 residues. Germline V gives CDR1 DFQATT, CDR2 SNEGSKA (reference sequence). Deletions cut 1 base from V and 1 base from J, with 5 bases between. Here the CDR3 reads CSARGDSNQPQHF. The CDR3 DNA follows: TGCAGTGCTAGAGGGGACAGCAATCAGCCCCAGCATTTT.

In its sample, this clonotype was seen many times. The chain couples TRBV20-1 to TRBJ2-7; D perhaps matches TRBD2 (5 bases). V shed 2 bases and J shed 6 bases, with 11 bases lying between them. This CDR3 region has 12 residues. Germline lookup yields CDR1 DFQATT and CDR2 SNEGSKA (reference sequence). CDR3 nucleotides: TGCAGTGCTAGAAGGCTGGAGGCCGAGCAGTACTTC. The encoded protein is CSARRLEAEQYF.

This clonotype was picked up many times. The V gene is TRBV12-3 or TRBV12-4, the J gene TRBJ2-5; unclear D gene. The V gene lost 4 bases and the J gene lost 3 bases, with 6 bases spanning the gap. This CDR3 region has 12 residues. Written as DNA, the CDR3 is TGTGCCAGCAGTTCAAACAAAGAGACCCAGTACTTC. Translated, it gives CASSSNKETQYF.

This clonotype is classed as medium-sized (0.01 to 0.1%). The chain combines TRBV27 with TRBJ2-1, with D possibly being TRBD1 (6 bases). Trimming took off 6 bases at V and 0 bases at J, with 12 bases between the two ends. This CDR3 contains 15 residues. Germline CDR1 reads MNHEY; CDR2 reads SMNVEV (reference sequence). As DNA, the CDR3 is TGTGCCAGCAGGCAAGGACAGAGCTCCTACAATGAGCAGTTCTTC. Its protein is CASRQGQSSYNEQFF.